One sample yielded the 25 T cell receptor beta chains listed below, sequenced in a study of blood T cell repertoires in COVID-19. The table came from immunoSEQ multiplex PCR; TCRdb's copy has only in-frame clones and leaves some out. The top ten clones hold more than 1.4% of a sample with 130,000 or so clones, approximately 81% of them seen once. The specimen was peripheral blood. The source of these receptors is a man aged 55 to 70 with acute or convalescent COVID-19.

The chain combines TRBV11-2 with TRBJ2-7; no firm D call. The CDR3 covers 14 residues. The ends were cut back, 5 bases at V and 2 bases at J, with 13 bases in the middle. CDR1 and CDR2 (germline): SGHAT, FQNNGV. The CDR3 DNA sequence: TGTGCCAGCAGCACCCAACTAACCGCCTACGAGCAGTACTTC. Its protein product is CASSTQLTAYEQYF.

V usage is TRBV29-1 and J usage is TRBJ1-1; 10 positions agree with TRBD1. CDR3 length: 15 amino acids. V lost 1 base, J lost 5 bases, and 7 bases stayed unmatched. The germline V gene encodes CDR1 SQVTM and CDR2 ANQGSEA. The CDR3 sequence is CSVEGIGDRGTEAFF. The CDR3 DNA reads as TGCAGCGTTGAAGGAATTGGGGACAGGGGAACTGAAGCTTTCTTT.

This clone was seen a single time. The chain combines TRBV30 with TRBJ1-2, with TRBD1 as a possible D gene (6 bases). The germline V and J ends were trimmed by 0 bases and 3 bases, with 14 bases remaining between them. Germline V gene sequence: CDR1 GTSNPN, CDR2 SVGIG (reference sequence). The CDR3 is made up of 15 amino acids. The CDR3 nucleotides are TGTGCCTGGAGTGTACTAGGAAGGGGGTACTATGGCTACACCTTC. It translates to CAWSVLGRGYYGYTF.

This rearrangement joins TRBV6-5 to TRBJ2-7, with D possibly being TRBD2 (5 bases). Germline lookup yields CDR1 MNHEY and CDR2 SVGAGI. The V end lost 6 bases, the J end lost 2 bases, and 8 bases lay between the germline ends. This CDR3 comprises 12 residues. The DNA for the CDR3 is TGTGCCAGCAGACACGGGACCTACGAGCAGTACTTC. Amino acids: CASRHGTYEQYF.

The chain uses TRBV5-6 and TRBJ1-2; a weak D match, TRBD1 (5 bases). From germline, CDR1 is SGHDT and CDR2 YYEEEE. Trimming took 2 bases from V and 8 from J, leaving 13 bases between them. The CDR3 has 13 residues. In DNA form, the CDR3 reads TGTGCCAGCAGCTTTAGCAGGGATGGGGGCTACACCTTC. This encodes CASSFSRDGGYTF.

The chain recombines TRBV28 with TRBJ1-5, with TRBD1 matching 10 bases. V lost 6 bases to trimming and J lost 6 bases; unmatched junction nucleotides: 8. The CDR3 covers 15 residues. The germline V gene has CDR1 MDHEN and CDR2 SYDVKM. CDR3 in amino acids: CASRLTGGRFQPQHF. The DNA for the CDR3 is TGTGCCAGCAGATTGACAGGGGGCCGGTTTCAGCCCCAGCATTTT. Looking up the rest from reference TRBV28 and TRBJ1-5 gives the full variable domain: DVKVTQSSRYLVKRTGEKVFLECVQDMDHENMFWYRQDPGLGLRLIYFSYDVKMKEKGDIPEGYSVSREKKERFSLILESASTNQTSMYLCASRLTGGRFQPQHFGDGTRLSIL.

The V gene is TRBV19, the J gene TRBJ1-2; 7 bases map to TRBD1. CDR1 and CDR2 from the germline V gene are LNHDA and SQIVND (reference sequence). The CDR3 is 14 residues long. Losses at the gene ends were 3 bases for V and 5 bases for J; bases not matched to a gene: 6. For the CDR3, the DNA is TGTGCCAGTAGTATCCGGGACAGCTCATATGGCTACACCTTC. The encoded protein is CASSIRDSSYGYTF.

Here the CDR3 DNA reads TGTGCCAGCAGCCCTCCCGCAGGGCGCATTGTTGGCTACACCTTC. The encoded protein is CASSPPAGRIVGYTF. The chain couples TRBV5-6 to TRBJ1-2; a weak D match, TRBD1 (5 bases). The CDR3 runs to 15 residues. V lost 4 bases to trimming and J lost 7 bases, with 20 bases between them. From germline, CDR1 is SGHDT and CDR2 YYEEEE.

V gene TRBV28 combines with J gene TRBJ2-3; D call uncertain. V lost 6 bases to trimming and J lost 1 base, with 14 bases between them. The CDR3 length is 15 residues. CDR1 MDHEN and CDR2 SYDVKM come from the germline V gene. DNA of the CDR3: TGTGCCAGCAGCTCCTCAGACTGGCGCACAGATACGCAGTATTTT. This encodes CASSSSDWRTDTQYF.

The CDR3 reads CASSLGPATGSEQYF. The CDR3, as DNA: TGTGCCAGCAGCTTAGGGCCCGCGACTGGGAGCGAGCAGTACTTC. J is TRBJ2-7 and V is TRBV11-2; a weak D match, TRBD2 (5 bases). Deletions cut 1 base from V and 6 bases from J, with 16 bases between. The CDR3 totals 15 residues. Germline loops: CDR1 SGHAT, CDR2 FQNNGV.

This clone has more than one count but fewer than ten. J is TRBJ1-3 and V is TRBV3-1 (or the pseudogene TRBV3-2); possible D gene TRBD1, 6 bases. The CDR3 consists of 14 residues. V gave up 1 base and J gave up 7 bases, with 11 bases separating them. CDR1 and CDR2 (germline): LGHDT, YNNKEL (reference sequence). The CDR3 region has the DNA TGTGCCAGCAGCCAAGGACAGGCCCGGAACACCATATATTTT. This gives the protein CASSQGQARNTIYF.

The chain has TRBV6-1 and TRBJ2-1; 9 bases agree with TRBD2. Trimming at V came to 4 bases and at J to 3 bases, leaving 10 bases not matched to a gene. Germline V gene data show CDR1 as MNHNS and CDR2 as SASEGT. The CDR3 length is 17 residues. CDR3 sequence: CASSAWVAGDVYNEQFF. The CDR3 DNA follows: TGTGCCAGCAGTGCCTGGGTAGCGGGAGACGTCTACAATGAGCAGTTCTTC.

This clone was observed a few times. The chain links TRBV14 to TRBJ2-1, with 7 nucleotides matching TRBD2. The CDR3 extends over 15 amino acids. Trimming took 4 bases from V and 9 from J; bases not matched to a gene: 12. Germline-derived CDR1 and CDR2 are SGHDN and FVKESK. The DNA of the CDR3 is TGTGCCAGCAGCCGTCTAGCGGAGGGGCGAGGTGAGCAGTTCTTC. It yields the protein CASSRLAEGRGEQFF. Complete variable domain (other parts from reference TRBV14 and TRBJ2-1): EAGVTQFPSHSVIEKGQTVTLRCDPISGHDNLYWYRRVMGKEIKFLLHFVKESKQDESGMPNNRFLAERTGGTYSTLKVQPAELEDSGVYFCASSRLAEGRGEQFFGPGTRLTVL.

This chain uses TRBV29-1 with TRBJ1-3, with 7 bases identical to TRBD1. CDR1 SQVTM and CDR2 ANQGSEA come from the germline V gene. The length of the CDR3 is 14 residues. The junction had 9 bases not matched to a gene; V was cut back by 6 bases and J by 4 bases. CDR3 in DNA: TGCAGCGTCCTCCCGACAGGGACGGGAAACACCATATATTTT. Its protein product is CSVLPTGTGNTIYF.

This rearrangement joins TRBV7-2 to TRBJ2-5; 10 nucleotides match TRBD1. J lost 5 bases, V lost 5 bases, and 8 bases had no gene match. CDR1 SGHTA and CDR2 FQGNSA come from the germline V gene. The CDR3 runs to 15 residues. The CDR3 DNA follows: TGTGCCAGCAGCCCCCGGGACAGGGGAGCGGAGACCCAGTACTTC. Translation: CASSPRDRGAETQYF. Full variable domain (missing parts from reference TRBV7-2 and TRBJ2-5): GAGVSQSPSNKVTEKGKDVELRCDPISGHTALYWYRQSLGQGLEFLIYFQGNSAPDKSGLPSDRFSAERTGGSVSTLTIQRTQQEDSAVYLCASSPRDRGAETQYFGPGTRLLVL.

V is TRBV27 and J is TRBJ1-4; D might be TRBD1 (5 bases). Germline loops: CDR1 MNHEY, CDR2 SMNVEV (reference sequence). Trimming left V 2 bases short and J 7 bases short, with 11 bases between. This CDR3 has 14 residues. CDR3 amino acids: CASSLQGSGEKLFF. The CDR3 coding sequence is TGTGCCAGCAGTTTACAGGGTTCGGGTGAAAAACTGTTTTTT.

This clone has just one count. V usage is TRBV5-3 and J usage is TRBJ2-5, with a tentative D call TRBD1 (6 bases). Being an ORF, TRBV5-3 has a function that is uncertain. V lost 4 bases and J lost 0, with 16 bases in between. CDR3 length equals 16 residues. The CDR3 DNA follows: TGTGCCAGAAGCCAAGTCGGGACAATGTACCAAGAGACCCAGTACTTC. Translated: CARSQVGTMYQETQYF.

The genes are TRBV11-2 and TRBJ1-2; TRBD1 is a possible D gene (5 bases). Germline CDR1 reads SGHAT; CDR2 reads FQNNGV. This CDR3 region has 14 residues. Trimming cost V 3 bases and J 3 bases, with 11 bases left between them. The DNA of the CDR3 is TGTGCCAGCAGCTTCCAGGGAAAAGACTATGGCTACACCTTC. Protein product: CASSFQGKDYGYTF.

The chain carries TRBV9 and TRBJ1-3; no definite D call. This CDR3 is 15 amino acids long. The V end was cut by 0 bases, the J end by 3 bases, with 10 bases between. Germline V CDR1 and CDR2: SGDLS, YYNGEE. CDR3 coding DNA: TGTGCCAGCAGCGTAGTTGGAGGGTATGGAAACACCATATATTTT. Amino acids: CASSVVGGYGNTIYF.

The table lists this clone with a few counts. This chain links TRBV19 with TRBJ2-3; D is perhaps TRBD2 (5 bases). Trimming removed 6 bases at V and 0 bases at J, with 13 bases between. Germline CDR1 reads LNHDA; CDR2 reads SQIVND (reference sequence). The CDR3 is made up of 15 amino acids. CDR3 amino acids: CASRGAGTSTDTQYF. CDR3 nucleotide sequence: TGTGCCAGTAGGGGAGCAGGCACTAGCACAGATACGCAGTATTTT.

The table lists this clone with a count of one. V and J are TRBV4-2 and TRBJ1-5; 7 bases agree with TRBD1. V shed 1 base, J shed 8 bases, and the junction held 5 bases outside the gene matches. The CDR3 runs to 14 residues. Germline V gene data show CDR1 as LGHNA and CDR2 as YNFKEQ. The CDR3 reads CASSQGDRVEPQHF. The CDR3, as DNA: TGTGCCAGCAGCCAAGGAGACAGGGTGGAGCCCCAGCATTTT.

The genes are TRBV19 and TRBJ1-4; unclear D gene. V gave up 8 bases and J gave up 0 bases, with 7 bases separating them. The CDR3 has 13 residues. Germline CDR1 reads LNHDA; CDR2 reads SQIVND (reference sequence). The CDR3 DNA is TGTGCCAGTTCCATTGCAACTAATGAAAAACTGTTTTTT. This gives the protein CASSIATNEKLFF.

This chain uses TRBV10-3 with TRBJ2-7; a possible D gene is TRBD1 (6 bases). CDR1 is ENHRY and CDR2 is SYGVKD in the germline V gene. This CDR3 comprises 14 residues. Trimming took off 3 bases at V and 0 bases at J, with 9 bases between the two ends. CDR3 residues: CAISEWDNSYEQYF. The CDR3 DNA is TGTGCCATCAGTGAATGGGACAACTCCTACGAGCAGTACTTC.

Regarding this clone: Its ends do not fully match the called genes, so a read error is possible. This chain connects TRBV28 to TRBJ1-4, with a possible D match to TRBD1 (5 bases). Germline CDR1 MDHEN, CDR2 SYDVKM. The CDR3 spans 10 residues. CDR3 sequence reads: CASSSRQWGF. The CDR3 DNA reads TGTGCCAGCAGTTCAAGACAGTGGGGTTTT.

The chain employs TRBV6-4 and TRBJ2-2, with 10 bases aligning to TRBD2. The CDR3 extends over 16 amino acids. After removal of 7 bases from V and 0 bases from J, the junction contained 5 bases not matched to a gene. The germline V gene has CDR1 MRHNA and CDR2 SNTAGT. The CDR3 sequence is CASKSSGGANTGELFF. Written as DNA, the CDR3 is TGTGCCAGCAAGTCTAGCGGGGGCGCGAACACCGGGGAGCTGTTTTTT.